This TCR beta chain is from a study of T-cell reconstitution after alpha-beta-depleted transplantation in children. The CDR3 is made up of 12 amino acids. Germline CDR1 is MNHEY and CDR2 is SVGAGI. Trimming removed 8 bases from V and 2 bases from J, with 7 bases in between. The TCRbeta library incorporated unique molecular identifiers. TCRdb redid the calling of the PCR reads with MiXCR, one entry per CDR3 protein. The sample has around 71,000 distinct CDR3 sequences, about 7% seen once. The source material was PBMCs from the stem cell graft donor, sampled from the stem cell graft. The clonotype originates from a human donor who donated a stem cell graft to a child with acute lymphoblastic leukemia. This chain joins TRBV6-5 and TRBJ1-5; D remains ambiguous. The CDR3 reads CASGGGNQPQHF. CDR3 nucleotide sequence: TGTGCCAGCGGTGGTGGCAATCAGCCCCAGCATTTT.